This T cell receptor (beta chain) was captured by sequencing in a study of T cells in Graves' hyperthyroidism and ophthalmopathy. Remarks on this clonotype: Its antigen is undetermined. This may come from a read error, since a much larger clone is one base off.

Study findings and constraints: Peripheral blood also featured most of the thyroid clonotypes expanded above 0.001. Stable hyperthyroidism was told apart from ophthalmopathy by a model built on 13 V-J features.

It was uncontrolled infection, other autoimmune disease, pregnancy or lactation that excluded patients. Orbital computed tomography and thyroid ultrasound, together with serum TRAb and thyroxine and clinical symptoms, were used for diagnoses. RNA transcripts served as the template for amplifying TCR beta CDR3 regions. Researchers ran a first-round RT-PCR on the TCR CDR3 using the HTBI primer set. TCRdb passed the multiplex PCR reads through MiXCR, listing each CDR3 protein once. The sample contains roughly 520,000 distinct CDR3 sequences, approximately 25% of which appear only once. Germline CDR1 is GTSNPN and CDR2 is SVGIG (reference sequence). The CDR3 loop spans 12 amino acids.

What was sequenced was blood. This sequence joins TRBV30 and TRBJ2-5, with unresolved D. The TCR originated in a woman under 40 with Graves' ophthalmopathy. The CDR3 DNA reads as TGTGCCTGGAGCGCCTTGGTGGAGACCAAGTACTTC. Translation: CAWSALVETKYF.